One T cell receptor (beta chain) is described in this entry. The sample is drawn from a study of blood T cell repertoires in COVID-19. Study details: Material from acute and convalescent COVID-19 was sourced from the United States, Italy and Spain. From T cells, B-cell-depleted T cells, or PBMCs came the material, which was cDNA or gDNA.

As processed by the authors: From reference gene primer amplification, estimates of nucleated cell counts were derived. Assay: immunoSEQ multiplex PCR; the TCRdb copy retains only in-frame clones and omits some. V and J calls and clone size are given by that table; D and trimming were obtained from the DNA. The data hold some 70,000 clones, with 79% observed a single time. There are 13 residues in the CDR3. V lost 3 bases to trimming and J lost 7 bases, with 9 bases between them. Looked up from germline, CDR1 is LGHDT and CDR2 is YNNKEL (reference sequence). Sequenced sample: peripheral blood. This chain links TRBV3-1 (or the pseudogene TRBV3-2) with TRBJ2-2; tentative D call: TRBD1 (5 bases). The clonotype was recovered from a woman aged 55-75 years with acute or convalescent COVID-19. CDR3 region: CASSQETVGELFF. The CDR3 bases are TGTGCCAGCAGCCAGGAGACAGTCGGGGAGCTGTTTTTT.